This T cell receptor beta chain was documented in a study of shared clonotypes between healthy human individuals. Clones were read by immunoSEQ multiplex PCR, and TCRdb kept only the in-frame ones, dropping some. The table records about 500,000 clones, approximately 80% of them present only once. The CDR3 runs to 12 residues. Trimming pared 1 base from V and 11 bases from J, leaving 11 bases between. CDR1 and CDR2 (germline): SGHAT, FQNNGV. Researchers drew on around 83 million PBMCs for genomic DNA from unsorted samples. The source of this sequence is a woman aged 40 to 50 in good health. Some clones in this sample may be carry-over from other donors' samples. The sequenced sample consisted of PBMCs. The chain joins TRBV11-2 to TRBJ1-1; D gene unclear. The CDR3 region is CASSLGVQTAFF. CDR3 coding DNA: TGTGCCAGCAGCTTAGGGGTACAAACCGCTTTCTTT. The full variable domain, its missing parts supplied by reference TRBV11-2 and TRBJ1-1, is EAGVAQSPRYKIIEKRQSVAFWCNPISGHATLYWYQQILGQGPKLLIQFQNNGVVDDSQLPKDRFSAERLKGVDSTLKIQPAKLEDSAVYLCASSLGVQTAFFGQGTRLTVV.